The rows below give T cell receptor beta chains drawn from one sample of a study of radiotherapy plus CTLA-4 blockade in lung cancer. This table comes from immunoSEQ multiplex PCR, and its TCRdb copy is limited to in-frame clones, with some not included. The data contain about 80,000 clones, approximately 80% of them singletons. This material consisted of peripheral blood, taken from a patient treated with radiotherapy plus ipilimumab. All receptors derive from a human donor with non-small cell lung cancer who had stable disease on radiotherapy plus ipilimumab. Each CDR3 is given with its conserved first and last residue. Each record gives: V gene, J gene, clone size, D gene, CDR3 DNA, CDR3 protein. D genes are given only for firm matches. Size tells how often a clone was seen (once, few, many) or the class of an expanded clone, and some rows leave it out.

TRBV2	TRBJ2-7	-	TRBD1	TGTGCCAGCAGCGCGGACAGGGGGACCTACGAGCAGTACTTC	CASSADRGTYEQYF
TRBV18	TRBJ2-1	-	-	TGTGCCAGCTCACCGGTAACAGGGAACTCCTACAATGAGCAGTTCTTC	CASSPVTGNSYNEQFF
TRBV11-1	TRBJ1-1	-	-	TGTGCCAGCAGCTTAGAATTAGAGGACAGACTGAACACTGAAGCTTTCTTT	CASSLELEDRLNTEAFF
TRBV30	TRBJ2-3	-	TRBD1	TGTGCCTCCAGGGGGGACAGGGATCAAGATACGCAGTATTTT	CASRGDRDQDTQYF
TRBV28	TRBJ1-4	-	-	TGTGCCAGCAGCACGCGCAAAGGGTTAGATGAAAAACTGTTTTTT	CASSTRKGLDEKLFF
TRBV14	TRBJ2-2	-	-	TGTGCCAGCAGCCTTCATGACACCGGGGAGCTGTTTTTT	CASSLHDTGELFF
TRBV27	TRBJ2-7	-	-	TGTGCCAGCAGTCCACTAAGGGAGCGGAGATCCTACGAGCAGTACTTC	CASSPLRERRSYEQYF
TRBV2	TRBJ2-1	-	TRBD2	TGTGCCAGCAGTTGGGGTAGCGGGGGGGTGTCCTACAATGAGCAGTTCTTC	CASSWGSGGVSYNEQFF
TRBV4-1	TRBJ2-5	-	TRBD2	TGCGCCAGCAGCCAAGAAGGCGGGGGGGAGGAGACCCAGTACTTC	CASSQEGGGEETQYF
TRBV19	TRBJ2-7	-	TRBD2	TGTGCCAGTAGTATTTACCGAACGACTAGCGGGTTGGTCGAGCAGTACTTC	CASSIYRTTSGLVEQYF
TRBV11-2	TRBJ2-2	-	TRBD2	TGTGCCAGCAGCTTATTCCTCCAGCGGGGAACGAACACCGGGGAGCTGTTTTTT	CASSLFLQRGTNTGELFF
TRBV18	TRBJ1-2	-	TRBD1	TGTGCCAGCTCACCAGTGGTCCAACAGGGGGACTATGGCTACACCTTC	CASSPVVQQGDYGYTF
TRBV18	TRBJ2-7	-	-	TGTGCCAGCTCACCTAGGGGCTCCTACGAGCAGTACTTC	CASSPRGSYEQYF
TRBV7-8	TRBJ2-7	-	-	TGTGCCAGCAGCTCAAAGATCGGGGGAAGCTACGAGCAGTACTTC	CASSSKIGGSYEQYF
TRBV29-1	TRBJ1-1	-	-	TGCAGCGTCGCCCACGGGGGAATGAACACTGAAGCTTTCTTT	CSVAHGGMNTEAFF
TRBV7-2	TRBJ2-7	few	-	TGTGCCAGCAGCTTTGACCCCCAGGACGCCTACGAGCAGTACTTC	CASSFDPQDAYEQYF
TRBV4-2	TRBJ1-5	-	TRBD1	TGTGCCAGCAGCCAAGCCCCCGGGACAGGGTTGCAGCCCCAGCATTTT	CASSQAPGTGLQPQHF
TRBV6-5	TRBJ1-6	-	-	TGTGCCAGCAGTGGGAGGGCAGGGAGGAGTTCACCCCTCCACTTT	CASSGRAGRSSPLHF
TRBV19	TRBJ2-7	few	-	TGTGCCAGTAGTCCGGCTAGGTGGGGGAGCTCCTACGAGCAGTACTTC	CASSPARWGSSYEQYF
TRBV7-2	TRBJ2-7	-	-	TGTGCCAGCAGCTCGCAGGGGGGAGTTCTCGAGCAGTACTTC	CASSSQGGVLEQYF
TRBV10-1	TRBJ2-1	-	-	TGCGCCAGCAGTGAGTCCCTCGACAGGCCTCGCCAGCAGTTCTTC	CASSESLDRPRQQFF
TRBV5-1	TRBJ2-2	once	TRBD2	TGCGCCAGCAGCCGGGGCGGGCTAGCGGGAAACACCGGGGAGCTGTTTTTT	CASSRGGLAGNTGELFF
TRBV5-4	TRBJ1-6	-	-	TGTGCCAGTTCACCTCAACAGGTGAATTCACCCCTCCACTTT	CASSPQQVNSPLHF
TRBV6-5	TRBJ1-1	-	-	TGTGCCAGCACCGACGGGGCTGAAGCTTTCTTT	CASTDGAEAFF
TRBV28	TRBJ1-4	few	TRBD1	TGTGCCAGCAGTCCGGACAGGAGCCATGAAAAACTGTTTTTT	CASSPDRSHEKLFF
TRBV27	TRBJ2-7	-	TRBD1	TGTGCCAGCAGTTTAGCAGGGGGCGACGAGCAGTACTTC	CASSLAGGDEQYF
TRBV19	TRBJ2-3	-	-	TGTGCCAGTAGTCCCCTTAAAGTAAGCGGCACAGATACGCAGTATTTT	CASSPLKVSGTDTQYF
TRBV19	TRBJ1-4	-	TRBD1	TGTGCCAGTAGTAAACAGGGGTTTAATGAAAAACTGTTTTTT	CASSKQGFNEKLFF
TRBV6-5	TRBJ1-6	-	-	TGTGCCAGCCTTCGGACAGAGAATTCACCCCTCCACTTT	CASLRTENSPLHF
TRBV18	TRBJ1-2	-	TRBD1	TGTGCCAGCTCACCAGGACAGGGGGGAAGTGGCTACACCTTC	CASSPGQGGSGYTF
TRBV7-9	TRBJ2-4	-	TRBD2	TGTGCCAGCAGCTTATATGGGACTAGCGGAAAAAACATTCAGTACTTC	CASSLYGTSGKNIQYF
TRBV10-3	TRBJ2-1	-	TRBD1	TGTGCCATCAGTGAGTCGGAACAGGGGGTCAATGAGCAGTTCTTC	CAISESEQGVNEQFF
TRBV2	TRBJ2-7	-	-	TGTGCCAGCAGTGGGGAGTACGAGCAGTACTTC	CASSGEYEQYF
TRBV6-4	TRBJ2-5	once	TRBD2	TGTGCCAGCAGTAAACTAGCGGGGGGCCAAGAGACCCAGTACTTC	CASSKLAGGQETQYF
TRBV11-3	TRBJ2-2	-	-	TGTGCCAGCAGCTTAGATGGGACACGATCCACCGGGGAGCTGTTTTTT	CASSLDGTRSTGELFF
TRBV25-1	TRBJ1-1	-	-	TGTGCCAGCCGTGAAGGCACTGAAGCTTTCTTT	CASREGTEAFF
TRBV5-1	TRBJ2-3	-	TRBD1	TGCGCCAGCAGCCCCGGGACAGGGGTAGATACGCAGTATTTT	CASSPGTGVDTQYF
TRBV5-8	TRBJ1-6	-	-	TGTGCCAGCAGCTTGGTGGATTCACCCCTCCACTTT	CASSLVDSPLHF
TRBV10-3	TRBJ2-3	-	-	TGTGCCATCAAGGTCAGGGACACAGATACGCAGTATTTT	CAIKVRDTDTQYF
TRBV7-7	TRBJ2-7	-	-	TGTGCCAGCAGCCTGGGGGCCGGGGGATACTACGAGCAGTACTTC	CASSLGAGGYYEQYF
TRBV5-1	TRBJ2-2	-	-	TGCGCCAGCACCTTCACAGGGACTGCGCAGCTGTTTTTT	CASTFTGTAQLFF
TRBV5-8	TRBJ2-2	-	-	TGTGCCAGCAGCCGGGGAATTGTGACCGGGGAGCTGTTTTTT	CASSRGIVTGELFF
TRBV7-3	TRBJ2-1	-	-	TGTGCCAGCAGCTTATTGGCTAGCGCAAACAATGAGCAGTTCTTC	CASSLLASANNEQFF
TRBV11-1	TRBJ1-1	-	-	TGTGCCAGCAGCCTACAGCTCATGAACACTGAAGCTTTCTTT	CASSLQLMNTEAFF
TRBV7-9	TRBJ2-7	-	-	TGTGCCAGCAGCCTTACCTACGAGCAGTACTTC	CASSLTYEQYF
TRBV5-4	TRBJ1-5	-	-	TGTGCCAGCAGCACAGGGAGGAATCAGCCCCAGCATTTT	CASSTGRNQPQHF
TRBV2	TRBJ1-1	once	TRBD1	TGTGCCAGCAGTGAATACCAGGGGGCCTCTGAAGCTTTCTTT	CASSEYQGASEAFF
TRBV27	TRBJ2-5	-	-	TGTGCCAGCAGTTTTAAGGCAACGGCGTCCGGGGAGACCCAGTACTTC	CASSFKATASGETQYF
TRBV5-1	TRBJ2-3	-	-	TGCGCCAGCAGCTTGGGGAGGGCCCCAGATACGCAGTATTTT	CASSLGRAPDTQYF
TRBV11-2	TRBJ1-4	-	-	TGTGCCAGCAGCTTAGGGCCGGGACCGCTTAATGAAAAACTGTTTTTT	CASSLGPGPLNEKLFF
TRBV7-3	TRBJ2-7	few	-	TGTGCCAGCAGCTTAGCACAGTACGCCTACGAGCAGTACTTC	CASSLAQYAYEQYF
TRBV4-1	TRBJ2-7	once	TRBD1	TGCGCCAGCAGCGGGAACAGGGGATACGAGCAGTACTTC	CASSGNRGYEQYF
TRBV9	TRBJ2-7	-	-	TGTGCCAGCAGTTCCCTGGGCGTCTCCTACGAGCAGTACTTC	CASSSLGVSYEQYF
TRBV19	TRBJ2-3	-	TRBD2	TGTGCCAGTAGTATAGAGCGGGGGGGCACAGATACGCAGTATTTT	CASSIERGGTDTQYF
TRBV23-1	TRBJ1-1	-	-	TGCGCCAGCATCTTTCGTCTTCATCACCGGTCCCAGAACACTGAAGCTTTCTTT	CASIFRLHHRSQNTEAFF